This TCR beta chain was sequenced during a study of T cell responses to AZD1222 COVID-19 vaccine. Study observations and caveats: The study found vaccine-associated CD4 TCRs spanning spike, dominant at 160-218 and 743-854. Repertoires were sampled only after the peak T cell response.

Libraries were prepared by immunoSEQ multiplex PCR; TCRdb keeps only in-frame clonotypes and omits some of them. The data contain roughly 100,000 clones, over 80% of them singletons. Only one count was recorded for this clone. Its specificity is not known. With V trimmed by 0 bases and J by 0 bases, 9 bases remained unmatched. Germline V CDR1 and CDR2: SEHNR, FQNEAQ (reference sequence). The length of the CDR3 is 18 residues. This clonotype was sampled from an adult in good health. Sample: peripheral blood, taken on day 0 of AZD1222 vaccination. J is TRBJ2-3 and V is TRBV7-9; 7 bases map to TRBD2. CDR3 in DNA: TGTGCCAGCAGCTTAGCCGGGACTAAGCTGTCTAGCACAGATACGCAGTATTTT. Its translation: CASSLAGTKLSSTDTQYF.